This entry concerns a single T cell receptor (beta chain). Recruits, aged roughly 18 to 90 years, lived in 24 US areas. As handled by the study authors: Nucleated cell number was recorded as an estimate derived from reference gene primer amplification. The repertoire was sequenced with immunoSEQ multiplex PCR; TCRdb's copy has only in-frame clones and lacks some. Clone size and V and J calls were adopted from that table, with D and trimming inferred from the DNA. Here the sample spans around 400,000 clones, about 89% being singletons. Germline lookup yields CDR1 LNHNV and CDR2 YYDKDF (reference sequence). V trimming: 1 base; J trimming: 6 bases; junction bases outside the gene matches: 21. This CDR3 has 19 residues. This sample was taken from a study of blood T cell repertoires in COVID-19. Study-wide background: Italy, Spain and the United States were the sources of the convalescent and acute COVID-19 samples. T cells, B-cell-depleted T cells, or PBMCs supplied cDNA or gDNA.

Sequences were obtained from PBMCs or T cells enriched from blood (not recorded which). The clonotype comes from a woman between 40 and 55 years old who had been exposed to COVID-19. This chain links TRBV15 with TRBJ2-7; 7 bases align to TRBD1. The CDR3 coding sequence is TGTGCCACCAGCAGAGTAGACAGGGCTGAGGGCTATTCTTCGGGCGAGCAGTACTTC. Its translation: CATSRVDRAEGYSSGEQYF.